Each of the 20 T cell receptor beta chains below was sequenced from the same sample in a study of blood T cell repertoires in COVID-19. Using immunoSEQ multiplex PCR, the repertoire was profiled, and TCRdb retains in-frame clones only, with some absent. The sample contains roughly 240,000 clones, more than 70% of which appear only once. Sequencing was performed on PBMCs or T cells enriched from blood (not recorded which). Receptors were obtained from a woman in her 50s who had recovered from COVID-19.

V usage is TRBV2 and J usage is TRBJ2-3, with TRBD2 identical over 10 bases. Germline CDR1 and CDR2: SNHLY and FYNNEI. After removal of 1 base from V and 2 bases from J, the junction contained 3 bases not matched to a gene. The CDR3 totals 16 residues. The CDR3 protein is CASSEGTSGYTDTQYF. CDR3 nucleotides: TGTGCCAGCAGTGAAGGGACTAGCGGCTACACAGATACGCAGTATTTT.

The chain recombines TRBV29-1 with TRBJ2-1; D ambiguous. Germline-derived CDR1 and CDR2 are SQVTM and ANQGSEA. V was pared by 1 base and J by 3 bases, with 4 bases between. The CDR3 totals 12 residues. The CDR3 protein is CSVEGLYNEQFF. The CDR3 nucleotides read TGCAGCGTTGAAGGGCTCTACAATGAGCAGTTCTTC.

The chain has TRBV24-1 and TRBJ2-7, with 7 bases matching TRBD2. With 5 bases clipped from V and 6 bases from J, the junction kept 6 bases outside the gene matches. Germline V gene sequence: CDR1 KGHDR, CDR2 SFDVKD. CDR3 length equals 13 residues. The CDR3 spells CATSAEPGGEQYF. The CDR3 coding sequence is TGTGCCACCAGTGCCGAGCCGGGGGGCGAGCAGTACTTC.

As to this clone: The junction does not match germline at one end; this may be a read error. In DNA, the CDR3 is TGCGCCAGCAGCCAAGATCTCCGGACAGGGTCTGACGCTTTCTTT. Its protein is CASSQDLRTGSDAFF. The chain couples TRBV4-3 to TRBJ1-1; 8 bases are a match to TRBD1. The germline V gene has CDR1 LGHNA and CDR2 YSLEER. This CDR3 contains 15 residues.

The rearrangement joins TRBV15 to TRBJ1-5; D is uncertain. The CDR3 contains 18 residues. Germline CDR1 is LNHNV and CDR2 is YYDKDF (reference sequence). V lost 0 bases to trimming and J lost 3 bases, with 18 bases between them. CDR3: CATSRDGHQSDFNQPQHF. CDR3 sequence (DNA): TGTGCCACCAGCAGAGATGGCCATCAAAGTGACTTCAATCAGCCCCAGCATTTT.

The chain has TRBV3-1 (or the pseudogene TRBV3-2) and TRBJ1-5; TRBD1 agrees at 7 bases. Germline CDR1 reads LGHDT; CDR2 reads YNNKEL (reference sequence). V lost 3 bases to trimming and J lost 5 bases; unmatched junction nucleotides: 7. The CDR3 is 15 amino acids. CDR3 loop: CASSQDGQDDQPQHF. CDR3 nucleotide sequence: TGTGCCAGCAGCCAGGATGGACAGGACGATCAGCCCCAGCATTTT.

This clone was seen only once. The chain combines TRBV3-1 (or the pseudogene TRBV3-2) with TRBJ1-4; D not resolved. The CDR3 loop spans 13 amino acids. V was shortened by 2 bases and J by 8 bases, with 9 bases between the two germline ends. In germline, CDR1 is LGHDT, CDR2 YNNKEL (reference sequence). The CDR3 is CASSQKGGEKLFF. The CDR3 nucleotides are TGTGCCAGCAGCCAAAAGGGAGGGGAAAAACTGTTTTTT.

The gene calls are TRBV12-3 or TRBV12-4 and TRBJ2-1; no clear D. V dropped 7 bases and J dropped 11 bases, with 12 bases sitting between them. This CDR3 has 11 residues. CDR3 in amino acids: CASMVIEQQFF. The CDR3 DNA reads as TGTGCCAGCATGGTGATCGAGCAGCAGTTCTTC.

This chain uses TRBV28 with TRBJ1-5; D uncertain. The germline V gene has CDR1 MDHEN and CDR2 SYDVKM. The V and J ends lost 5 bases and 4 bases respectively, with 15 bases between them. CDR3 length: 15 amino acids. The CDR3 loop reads CASSPPDGENQPQHF. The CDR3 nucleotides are TGTGCCAGCAGTCCCCCGGACGGGGAAAATCAGCCCCAGCATTTT.

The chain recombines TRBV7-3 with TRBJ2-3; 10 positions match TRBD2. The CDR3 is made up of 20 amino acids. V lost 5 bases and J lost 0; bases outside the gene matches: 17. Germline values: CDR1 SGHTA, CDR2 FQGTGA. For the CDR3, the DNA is TGTGCCAGCAGCCCCCGACAGCGGGAGGGCCGTGAGACTAGCACAGATACGCAGTATTTT. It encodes CASSPRQREGRETSTDTQYF. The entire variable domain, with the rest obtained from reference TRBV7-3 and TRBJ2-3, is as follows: GAGVSQTPSNKVTEKGKYVELRCDPISGHTALYWYRQSLGQGPEFLIYFQGTGAADDSGLPNDRFFAVRPEGSVSTLKIQRTERGDSAVYLCASSPRQREGRETSTDTQYFGPGTRLTVL.

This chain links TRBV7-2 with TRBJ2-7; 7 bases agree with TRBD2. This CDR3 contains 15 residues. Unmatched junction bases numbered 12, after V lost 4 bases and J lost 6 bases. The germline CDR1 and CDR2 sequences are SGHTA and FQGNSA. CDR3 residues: CASSSRGGGVGEQYF. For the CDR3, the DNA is TGTGCCAGCAGCTCCCGGGGCGGGGGAGTGGGCGAGCAGTACTTC. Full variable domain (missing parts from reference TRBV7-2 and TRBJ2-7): GAGVSQSPSNKVTEKGKDVELRCDPISGHTALYWYRQSLGQGLEFLIYFQGNSAPDKSGLPSDRFSAERTGGSVSTLTIQRTQQEDSAVYLCASSSRGGGVGEQYFGPGTRLTVT.

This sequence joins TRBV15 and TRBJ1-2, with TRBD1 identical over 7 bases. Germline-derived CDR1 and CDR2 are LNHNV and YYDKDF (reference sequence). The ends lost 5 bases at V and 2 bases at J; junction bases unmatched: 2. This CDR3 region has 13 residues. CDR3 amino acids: CATSPRGNYGYTF. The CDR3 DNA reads TGTGCCACCAGCCCCAGGGGGAACTATGGCTACACCTTC.

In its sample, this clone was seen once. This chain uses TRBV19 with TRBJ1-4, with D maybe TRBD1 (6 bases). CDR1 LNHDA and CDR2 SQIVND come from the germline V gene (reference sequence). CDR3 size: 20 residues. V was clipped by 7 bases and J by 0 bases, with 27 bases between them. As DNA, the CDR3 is TGTGCCAGTAATGGGGGGGCAGCCAAACAGCCGATTGCAACTAATGAAAAACTGTTTTTT. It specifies CASNGGAAKQPIATNEKLFF.

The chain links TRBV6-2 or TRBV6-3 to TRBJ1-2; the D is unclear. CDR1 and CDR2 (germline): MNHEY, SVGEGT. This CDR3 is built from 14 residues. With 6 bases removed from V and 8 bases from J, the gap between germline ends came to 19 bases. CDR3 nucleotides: TGTGCCAGCAGCCGAACCGGGGAGGCCGGGGGCTACACCTTC. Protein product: CASSRTGEAGGYTF.

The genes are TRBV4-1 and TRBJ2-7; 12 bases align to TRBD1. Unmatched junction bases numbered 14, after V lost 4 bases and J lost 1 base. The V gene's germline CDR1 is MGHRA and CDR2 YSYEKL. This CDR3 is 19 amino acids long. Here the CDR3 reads CASSPAGTGGDHYSYEQYF. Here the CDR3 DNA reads TGCGCCAGCAGCCCCGCCGGGACAGGGGGCGACCATTATTCCTACGAGCAGTACTTC.

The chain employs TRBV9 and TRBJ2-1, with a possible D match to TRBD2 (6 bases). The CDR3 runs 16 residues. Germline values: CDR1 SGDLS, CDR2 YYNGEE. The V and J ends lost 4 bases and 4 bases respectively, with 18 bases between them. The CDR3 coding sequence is TGTGCCAGCAGCAGACGTCTGGGGGGTTCATACAATGAGCAGTTCTTC. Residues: CASSRRLGGSYNEQFF.

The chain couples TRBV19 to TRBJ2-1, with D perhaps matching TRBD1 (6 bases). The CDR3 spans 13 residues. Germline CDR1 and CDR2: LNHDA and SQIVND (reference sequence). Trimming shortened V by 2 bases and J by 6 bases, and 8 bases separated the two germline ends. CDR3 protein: CASSIPRGNEQFF. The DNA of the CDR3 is TGTGCCAGTAGTATACCCAGGGGCAATGAGCAGTTCTTC.

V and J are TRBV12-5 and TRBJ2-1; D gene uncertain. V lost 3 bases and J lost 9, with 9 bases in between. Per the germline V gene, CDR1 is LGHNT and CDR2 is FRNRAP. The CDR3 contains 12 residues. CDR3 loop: CASGFLQIEQFF. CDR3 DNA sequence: TGTGCTAGTGGTTTTTTACAGATTGAGCAGTTCTTC.

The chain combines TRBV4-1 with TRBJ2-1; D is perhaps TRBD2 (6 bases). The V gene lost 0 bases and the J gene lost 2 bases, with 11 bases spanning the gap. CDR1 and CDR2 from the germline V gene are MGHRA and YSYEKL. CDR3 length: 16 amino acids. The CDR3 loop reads CASSQDLAGPYNEQFF. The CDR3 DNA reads TGCGCCAGCAGCCAAGATCTTGCGGGACCCTACAATGAGCAGTTCTTC.

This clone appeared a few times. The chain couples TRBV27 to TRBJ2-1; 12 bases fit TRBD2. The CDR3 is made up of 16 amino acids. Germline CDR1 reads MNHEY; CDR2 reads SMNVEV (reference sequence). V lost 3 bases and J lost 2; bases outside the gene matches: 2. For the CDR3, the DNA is TGTGCCAGCAGTTTCCGACTAGCGGGAGCCTACAATGAGCAGTTCTTC. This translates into CASSFRLAGAYNEQFF.